A single sample is the source of the 27 T cell receptor beta chains below, sequenced in a study of cytomegalovirus exposure and HLA in healthy donors. Use of 60 Vbeta and 13 Jbeta primers characterized the PCR. Clones were sequenced by immunoSEQ multiplex PCR, and TCRdb holds only the in-frame ones, with some missing. The repertoire has 190,000 or so clones, 80% of them found once; the top ten carry about 0.64%. Sequencing was performed on PBMCs. Receptors were obtained from a boy younger than 18 in good health and CMV-seronegative.

The genes are TRBV19 and TRBJ1-1, with 8 bases matching TRBD1. Germline assignment: CDR1 LNHDA and CDR2 SQIVND (reference sequence). The trim removed 5 bases at V and 6 bases at J, leaving 8 bases unmatched. The CDR3 has 14 residues. The CDR3 spells CASSPAGRGPEAFF. The CDR3 DNA follows: TGTGCCAGTAGTCCCGCCGGCAGGGGGCCTGAAGCTTTCTTT. Based on the CDR3 plus reference TRBV19 and TRBJ1-1, the full variable domain is DGGITQSPKYLFRKEGQNVTLSCEQNLNHDAMYWYRQDPGQGLRLIYYSQIVNDFQKGDIAEGYSVSREKKESFPLTVTSAQKNPTAFYLCASSPAGRGPEAFFGQGTRLTVV.

The CDR3 is CASSSTVYEQYF. The DNA of the CDR3 is TGTGCCAGCAGCTCGACAGTCTACGAGCAGTACTTC. This chain links TRBV6-5 with TRBJ2-7; perhaps TRBD1 as D (5 bases). Per the germline V gene, CDR1 is MNHEY and CDR2 is SVGAGI. CDR3 length: 12 amino acids. Trimming pared 6 bases from V and 3 bases from J, leaving 9 bases between.

The rearrangement joins TRBV6-6 to TRBJ1-4, with TRBD1 matching 9 bases. The germline CDR1 and CDR2 sequences are MNHNY and SVGAGI (reference sequence). CDR3 size: 15 residues. The trim removed 0 bases at V and 7 bases at J, leaving 3 bases unmatched. CDR3 residues: CASSYSGQGGEKLFF. In DNA form, the CDR3 reads TGTGCCAGCAGTTACTCGGGACAGGGTGGTGAAAAACTGTTTTTT.

V usage is TRBV6-5 and J usage is TRBJ2-5, with a possible D match to TRBD1 (5 bases). Trimming removed 0 bases at V and 6 bases at J, with 11 bases between. The CDR3 runs 14 residues. Germline assignment: CDR1 MNHEY and CDR2 SVGAGI. This CDR3 reads CASSYSISGKTQYF. CDR3 coding DNA: TGTGCCAGCAGTTACTCGATTTCAGGGAAGACCCAGTACTTC.

The J gene is TRBJ1-2, the V gene TRBV7-2, with D unclear. This CDR3 spans 15 amino acids. Germline CDR1 and CDR2: SGHTA and FQGNSA. The germline V and J ends were trimmed by 2 bases and 1 base, with 11 bases remaining between them. The CDR3 loop reads CASSLRGSYNYGYTF. Written as DNA, the CDR3 is TGTGCCAGCAGCTTAAGAGGGTCCTATAACTATGGCTACACCTTC.

The CDR3 sequence: CASSLDRQGAIVYGYTF. DNA of the CDR3: TGTGCCAGCAGCTTAGATCGACAGGGGGCTATTGTCTATGGCTACACCTTC. The chain couples TRBV11-2 to TRBJ1-2, with 10 nucleotides matching TRBD1. The CDR3 is made up of 17 amino acids. Unmatched junction bases numbered 8, after V lost 0 bases and J lost 4 bases. CDR1 is SGHAT, CDR2 FQNNGV, per germline.

This chain links TRBV14 with TRBJ2-7; the match to TRBD1 covers 7 bases. The V gene's germline CDR1 is SGHDN and CDR2 FVKESK. Trimming cost V 5 bases and J 0 bases; bases outside gene matches: 7. This CDR3 region has 15 residues. CDR3 sequence (DNA): TGTGCCAGCAGCGTGGGACAGACATACTCCTACGAGCAGTACTTC. Translation: CASSVGQTYSYEQYF.

This rearrangement joins TRBV27 to TRBJ2-3; 16 bases are shared with TRBD2. Looked up from germline, CDR1 is MNHEY and CDR2 is SMNVEV (reference sequence). The CDR3 spans 18 residues. The junction had 10 bases not matched to a gene; V was cut back by 4 bases and J by 6 bases. The CDR3 region is CASSSLTGLAGGTDTQYF. The DNA for the CDR3 is TGTGCCAGCAGTTCGTTAACGGGACTAGCGGGGGGGACGGATACGCAGTATTTT.

This chain connects TRBV14 to TRBJ2-7; 7 bases agree with TRBD2. There are 17 residues in the CDR3. CDR1 is SGHDN, CDR2 FVKESK, per germline. The V gene end was trimmed by 0 bases and the J gene end by 6 bases; junction bases not matched to a gene: 14. CDR3 loop: CASSQDFGGRIEGEQYF. The CDR3 DNA is TGTGCCAGCAGCCAAGATTTCGGGGGGAGGATAGAAGGCGAGCAGTACTTC. Supplemented by reference TRBV14 and TRBJ2-7, the full variable domain reads EAGVTQFPSHSVIEKGQTVTLRCDPISGHDNLYWYRRVMGKEIKFLLHFVKESKQDESGMPNNRFLAERTGGTYSTLKVQPAELEDSGVYFCASSQDFGGRIEGEQYFGPGTRLTVT.

Only a few counts were recorded for this clone. V usage is TRBV11-2 and J usage is TRBJ1-1, with a possible D match to TRBD1 (5 bases). Germline CDR1 is SGHAT and CDR2 is FQNNGV. The V end lost 1 base, the J end lost 10 bases, and 16 bases lay between the germline ends. The CDR3 loop spans 14 amino acids. CDR3: CASSLGWVGATAFF. In nucleotides, the CDR3 is TGTGCCAGCAGCTTAGGTTGGGTTGGGGCAACAGCTTTCTTT.

The gene calls are TRBV5-6 and TRBJ2-7, with 8 bases aligning to TRBD1. From germline, CDR1 is SGHDT and CDR2 YYEEEE. Trimming removed 2 bases from V and 2 bases from J; junction bases left unmatched: 9. This CDR3 region has 16 residues. CDR3: CASSFKGQGSAYEQYF. The CDR3 DNA is TGTGCCAGCAGCTTTAAAGGACAGGGATCAGCCTACGAGCAGTACTTC.

There are a few counts of this clone. J is TRBJ1-1 and V is TRBV2, with unresolved D. CDR3 length equals 14 residues. V lost 6 bases, J lost 1 base, and 12 bases lay in between. CDR1 and CDR2 from the germline V gene are SNHLY and FYNNEI. The CDR3 DNA is TGTGCCAGCAGGTTACCAAACAGGAACACTGAAGCTTTCTTT. Its translation is CASRLPNRNTEAFF.

This clone occurred a few times. J is TRBJ2-5 and V is TRBV6-1; D possibly corresponds to TRBD1 (5 bases). The CDR3 runs to 14 residues. Germline V gives CDR1 MNHNS, CDR2 SASEGT. Deletions cut 1 base from V and 5 bases from J, with 11 bases between. CDR3 nucleotide sequence: TGTGCCAGCAGTGAAGAGGGGTCGCGTGAGACCCAGTACTTC. It encodes CASSEEGSRETQYF.

This chain joins TRBV5-1 and TRBJ1-1, with 8 bases that match TRBD1. The CDR3 contains 15 residues. Germline CDR1 reads SGHRS; CDR2 reads YFSETQ. J gave up 3 bases and V 0 bases, and 4 bases lay outside the gene matches. The CDR3 loop is CASSLEGQAYTEAFF. Here the CDR3 DNA reads TGCGCCAGCAGCTTGGAGGGACAGGCGTACACTGAAGCTTTCTTT.

The CDR3 region has the DNA TGCGCCAGCAGCCAAACAACAGGGGAATCTGAAAAACTGTTTTTT. Translating it yields CASSQTTGESEKLFF. The chain uses TRBV4-1 and TRBJ1-4; 7 positions agree with TRBD1. CDR3 length equals 15 residues. CDR1 and CDR2 (germline): MGHRA, YSYEKL. J lost 7 bases, V lost 2 bases, and 7 bases had no gene match.

The V and J genes are TRBV4-2 and TRBJ2-1, with 10 nucleotides matching TRBD2. The germline gives CDR1 LGHNA, CDR2 YNFKEQ. This CDR3 contains 17 residues. The ends lost 0 bases at V and 4 bases at J; junction bases unmatched: 6. The CDR3 spells CASSQEWTSGIYNEQFF. CDR3 nucleotides: TGTGCCAGCAGCCAAGAGTGGACTAGCGGAATTTACAATGAGCAGTTCTTC.

Details on this clone: Because the CDR3 is missing its conserved closing phenylalanine or tryptophan, this is likely a read error. This chain joins TRBV4-2 and TRBJ1-2, with no clear D. V was cut by 1 base and J by 0 bases, with 12 bases left in between. The length of the CDR3 is 16 residues. Germline CDR1 and CDR2: LGHNA and YNFKEQ. CDR3 loop: CASSQVAGGSNYGYTL. The CDR3 DNA follows: TGTGCCAGCAGCCAAGTGGCAGGAGGTTCTAACTATGGCTACACCCTC.

This chain uses TRBV11-3 with TRBJ2-2, with 8 nucleotides matching TRBD2. The CDR3 extends over 16 amino acids. J was trimmed by 4 bases and V by 5 bases; bases with no gene match: 9. The germline V gene encodes CDR1 SGHNT and CDR2 YENEEA. As DNA, the CDR3 is TGTGCCAGCAGCCCCGGGACTAGGGGGGGCACCGGGGAGCTGTTTTTT. Its protein is CASSPGTRGGTGELFF. Variable domain in full (rest from reference TRBV11-3 and TRBJ2-2): EAGVVQSPRYKIIEKKQPVAFWCNPISGHNTLYWYLQNLGQGPELLIRYENEEAVDDSQLPKDRFSAERLKGVDSTLKIQPAELGDSAVYLCASSPGTRGGTGELFFGEGSRLTVL.

The J gene is TRBJ2-1, the V gene TRBV19, with 9 bases lining up with TRBD2. V was clipped by 7 bases and J by 8 bases; unmatched bases: 12. CDR1 is LNHDA and CDR2 is SQIVND in the germline V gene (reference sequence). The CDR3 totals 15 residues. The CDR3 sequence: CASTLGSGRRDEQFF. The CDR3 DNA reads as TGTGCCAGTACCCTGGGTAGCGGGAGACGCGATGAGCAGTTCTTC.

The chain combines TRBV19 with TRBJ1-1, with D tentatively TRBD1 (6 bases). Trimming stripped 3 bases from V and 0 bases from J, with 11 bases between. The CDR3 contains 15 residues. CDR1 and CDR2 (germline): LNHDA, SQIVND (reference sequence). Here the CDR3 reads CASSIQGTVNTEAFF. CDR3 bases: TGTGCCAGTAGTATTCAGGGGACGGTGAACACTGAAGCTTTCTTT.

Comment on this clone: Relative to the germline gene, one junction end is altered; a read error may explain this. The rearrangement uses TRBV7-9 and TRBJ2-7, with 9 positions matching TRBD2. Germline values: CDR1 SEHNR, CDR2 FQNEAQ (reference sequence). The CDR3 is 18 residues long. CDR3 protein: CSSSPDLAGNLGSYEQYF. DNA of the CDR3: TGTTCCAGCAGCCCAGATCTAGCGGGAAATTTGGGCTCCTACGAGCAGTACTTC.

The chain recombines TRBV11-2 with TRBJ1-1, with a tentative D call TRBD1 (5 bases). V lost 1 base, J lost 4 bases, and 19 bases lay in between. Germline CDR1 is SGHAT and CDR2 is FQNNGV. The CDR3 consists of 17 residues. Here the CDR3 DNA reads TGTGCCAGCAGCTTAGTAGCCGGGGTCCCCGGGGGCACTGAAGCTTTCTTT. It specifies CASSLVAGVPGGTEAFF.

The chain uses TRBV9 and TRBJ2-1; a weak D match, TRBD1 (5 bases). CDR3 length equals 18 residues. Germline CDR1 reads SGDLS; CDR2 reads YYNGEE. The V and J ends lost 0 bases and 4 bases respectively, with 20 bases between them. The CDR3 region is CASSVGGQRGKKYNEQFF. The CDR3 nucleotides are TGTGCCAGCAGCGTAGGGGGCCAGCGCGGTAAAAAATACAATGAGCAGTTCTTC.

This chain uses TRBV5-6 with TRBJ2-1, with D possibly TRBD2 on 6 matching bases. Germline V gene data show CDR1 as SGHDT and CDR2 as YYEEEE. Trimming left V 1 base short and J 6 bases short, with 23 bases between. This CDR3 has 18 amino acids. This CDR3 is CASSLKFSRGGSINEQFF. DNA for the CDR3: TGTGCCAGCAGCTTGAAATTTAGTCGGGGAGGTAGCATCAATGAGCAGTTCTTC.

The V call is TRBV19, the J call TRBJ1-2, with 8 bases fitting TRBD1. Germline V CDR1 and CDR2: LNHDA, SQIVND (reference sequence). This CDR3 is built from 13 residues. Trimming cost V 11 bases and J 2 bases; bases outside gene matches: 7. Written as DNA, the CDR3 is TGTGCCTCTGGACAGGGACCCAACTATGGCTACACCTTC. As protein: CASGQGPNYGYTF. Full variable domain (missing parts from reference TRBV19 and TRBJ1-2): DGGITQSPKYLFRKEGQNVTLSCEQNLNHDAMYWYRQDPGQGLRLIYYSQIVNDFQKGDIAEGYSVSREKKESFPLTVTSAQKNPTAFYLCASGQGPNYGYTFGSGTRLTVV.

This clone came up once. The V call is TRBV2, the J call TRBJ1-2; TRBD1 matches at 7 bases. CDR1 is SNHLY, CDR2 FYNNEI, per germline. The CDR3 consists of 14 residues. J was trimmed by 4 bases and V by 5 bases; bases with no gene match: 7. Written as DNA, the CDR3 is TGTGCCAGCAGTCCACAGGGGTCTAGCTATGGCTACACCTTC. It translates to CASSPQGSSYGYTF.

The chain has TRBV6-1 and TRBJ2-7, with 10 bases identical to TRBD1. The CDR3 runs to 16 residues. V was pared by 4 bases and J by 3 bases, with 9 bases of the junction left unmatched. Germline V lookup: CDR1 MNHNS, CDR2 SASEGT. The CDR3 reads CASSGLHRDRGYEQYF. CDR3 nucleotides: TGTGCCAGCAGTGGGTTACACAGGGACAGGGGCTACGAGCAGTACTTC.